This T cell receptor beta chain was sequenced during a study of blood T cell repertoires in COVID-19. The germline V gene has CDR1 SGHVS and CDR2 FNYEAQ. V lost 3 bases, J lost 3 bases, and 8 bases lay in between. There are 13 residues in the CDR3. In the source study's methods: The authors estimated nucleated cell counts from reference gene primer amplification. Produced via immunoSEQ multiplex PCR; TCRdb's table is partial and in-frame only. Clone size and the V and J calls come from that table; the DNA yielded D and trimming. Among over 250,000 clones listed, over 75% were seen once. The receptor comes from a woman between 50 and 59 years old with acute or convalescent COVID-19. The V gene is TRBV7-6, the J gene TRBJ1-1; the D is unclear. The material sequenced was peripheral blood. CDR3 residues: CASSLRRDTEAFF. The DNA of the CDR3 is TGTGCCAGCAGCTTGAGGCGGGACACTGAAGCTTTCTTT.